In its sample, the clone carrying this TCR beta chain was seen a few times. This sample is part of a study of spatial heterogeneity in lung cancer. Germline V lookup: CDR1 SEHNR, CDR2 FQNEAQ (reference sequence). The CDR3 has 15 amino acids. V shed 1 base and J shed 0 bases, with 7 bases lying between them. TCRdb recomputed calls from the 5' RACE reads with MiXCR, one row per CDR3 protein. The data hold approximately 56,000 distinct CDR3 sequences, with roughly 7.4% observed a single time. Time point described: blood at routine non-recurrence follow-up after resection. Sequencing covered unsorted whole RNA taken from tumor, nontumor lung or frozen PBMC.

The input for sequencing was PBMCs, taken at follow-up. This TCR came from a female donor with early-stage non-small cell lung cancer. The chain uses TRBV7-9 and TRBJ1-5; D gene ambiguous. The CDR3 bases are TGTGCCAGCAGCTTAGGCGGCCATAGCAATCAGCCCCAGCATTTT. It specifies CASSLGGHSNQPQHF.